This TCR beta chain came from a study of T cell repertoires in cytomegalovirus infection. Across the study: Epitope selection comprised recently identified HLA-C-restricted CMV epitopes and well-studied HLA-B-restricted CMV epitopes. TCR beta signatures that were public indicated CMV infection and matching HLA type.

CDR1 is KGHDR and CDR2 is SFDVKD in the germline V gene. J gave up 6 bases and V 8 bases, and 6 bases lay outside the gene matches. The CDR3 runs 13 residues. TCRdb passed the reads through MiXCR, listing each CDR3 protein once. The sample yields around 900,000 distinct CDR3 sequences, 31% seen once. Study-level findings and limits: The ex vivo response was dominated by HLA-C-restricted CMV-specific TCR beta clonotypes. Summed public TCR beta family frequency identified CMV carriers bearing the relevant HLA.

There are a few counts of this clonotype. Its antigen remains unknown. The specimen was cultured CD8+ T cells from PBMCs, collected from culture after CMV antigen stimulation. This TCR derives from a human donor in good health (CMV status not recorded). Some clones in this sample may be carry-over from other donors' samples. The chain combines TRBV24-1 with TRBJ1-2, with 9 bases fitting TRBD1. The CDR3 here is CATNSGQGNGYTF. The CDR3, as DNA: TGTGCCACCAACTCGGGACAGGGAAATGGCTACACCTTC.